These 24 T cell receptor beta chains came from one sample sequenced in a study of PD-1 blockade in classical Hodgkin lymphoma. The repertoire was sequenced with immunoSEQ multiplex PCR; TCRdb's copy has only in-frame clones and lacks some. This sample has 70,000 or so clones, with 93% found just once. Time point indicated: newly diagnosed, previously untreated cHL patient sample. Sequences were obtained from peripheral blood mononuclear cells (PBMCs). Source of these receptors: a human donor with classical Hodgkin lymphoma.

The chain is built from TRBV9 and TRBJ2-7; 9 bases are a match to TRBD1. The germline V gene encodes CDR1 SGDLS and CDR2 YYNGEE. The V and J ends lost 5 bases and 5 bases, in that order; junction bases with no gene match: 11. The CDR3 has 15 residues. The CDR3 spells CASSTLTGGRDEQYF. Here the CDR3 DNA reads TGTGCCAGCAGTACTCTTACAGGGGGCAGGGACGAGCAGTACTTC.

This chain uses TRBV4-3 with TRBJ2-3, with 9 nucleotides matching TRBD2. This CDR3 is built from 17 residues. CDR1 and CDR2 from the germline V gene are LGHNA and YSLEER. J lost 1 base, V lost 0 bases, and 5 bases had no gene match. The CDR3 DNA reads TGCGCCAGCAGCCAAGAGAGGGGCGGGAGGGGCACAGATACGCAGTATTTT. This sequence encodes CASSQERGGRGTDTQYF.

Only one count was recorded for this clone. The CDR3 loop is CASGVGRTDTQYF. The CDR3 DNA reads as TGTGCCAGCGGGGTGGGGCGGACAGATACGCAGTATTTT. V gene TRBV6-6 combines with J gene TRBJ2-3, with D perhaps TRBD1 (5 bases). The CDR3 has 13 residues. CDR1 and CDR2 from the germline V gene are MNHNY and SVGAGI (reference sequence). The ends were cut back, 8 bases at V and 3 bases at J, with 12 bases in the middle.

This clone is a singleton in its sample. The V gene is TRBV19, the J gene TRBJ2-5, with 7 bases aligning to TRBD2. The germline CDR1 and CDR2 sequences are LNHDA and SQIVND (reference sequence). The CDR3 is 16 residues long. Trimming removed 5 bases from V and 4 bases from J; junction bases left unmatched: 13. The CDR3 sequence: CASSSPSGTTGETQYF. The CDR3 DNA reads as TGTGCCAGTAGTTCCCCGTCCGGGACTACCGGAGAGACCCAGTACTTC.

The chain couples TRBV4-1 to TRBJ1-4; no firm D call. The CDR3 loop spans 16 amino acids. The germline gives CDR1 MGHRA, CDR2 YSYEKL. Trimming left V 0 bases short and J 0 bases short, with 8 bases between. This CDR3 reads CASSQDARATNEKLFF. The CDR3 DNA follows: TGCGCCAGCAGCCAAGATGCCCGGGCAACTAATGAAAAACTGTTTTTT.

The chain uses TRBV2 and TRBJ1-5; TRBD1 is a possible D gene (5 bases). Germline CDR1 reads SNHLY; CDR2 reads FYNNEI. The CDR3 totals 15 residues. Trimming shortened V by 4 bases and J by 0 bases, and 10 bases separated the two germline ends. The CDR3 region is CASSADTYSNQPQHF. CDR3 in DNA: TGTGCCAGCAGTGCGGACACCTATAGCAATCAGCCCCAGCATTTT.

The rearrangement uses TRBV19 and TRBJ2-5; 7 bases align to TRBD2. Germline values: CDR1 LNHDA, CDR2 SQIVND (reference sequence). The length of the CDR3 is 13 residues. With V trimmed by 4 bases and J by 4 bases, 3 bases remained unmatched. The DNA for the CDR3 is TGTGCCAGTAGTAGCGGGAGAGGAGAGACCCAGTACTTC. Its protein is CASSSGRGETQYF. The entire variable domain, with the rest obtained from reference TRBV19 and TRBJ2-5, is as follows: DGGITQSPKYLFRKEGQNVTLSCEQNLNHDAMYWYRQDPGQGLRLIYYSQIVNDFQKGDIAEGYSVSREKKESFPLTVTSAQKNPTAFYLCASSSGRGETQYFGPGTRLLVL.

The J gene is TRBJ2-5, the V gene TRBV4-2; tentatively, D is TRBD2 (6 bases). The V end lost 1 base, the J end lost 5 bases, and 17 bases lay between the germline ends. The CDR3 runs 16 residues. Germline V CDR1 and CDR2: LGHNA, YNFKEQ. CDR3 sequence: CASSQGGWRGSETQYF. The CDR3 DNA sequence: TGTGCCAGCAGCCAAGGGGGCTGGAGGGGATCTGAGACCCAGTACTTC.

The chain employs TRBV28 and TRBJ2-6; possibly TRBD1 for D (6 bases). V gave up 6 bases and J gave up 1 base, with 13 bases separating them. The germline gives CDR1 MDHEN, CDR2 SYDVKM. The CDR3 sequence is 16 residues long. The CDR3 spells CASRGGRTSGANVLTF. CDR3 DNA sequence: TGTGCCAGCAGAGGGGGACGGACTTCTGGGGCCAACGTCCTGACTTTC.

The J gene is TRBJ1-2, the V gene TRBV10-1; 7 bases are a match to TRBD1. This CDR3 region has 15 residues. Per germline, CDR1 WNHNN and CDR2 SYGVQD (reference sequence). Trimming cost V 8 bases and J 4 bases; bases outside gene matches: 13. The CDR3, as DNA: TGCGCCAGCTCTCCGGCCGGGACAGTCCCCTATGGCTACACCTTC. As protein: CASSPAGTVPYGYTF.

The chain recombines TRBV28 with TRBJ2-1; no reliable D call. CDR1 and CDR2 (germline): MDHEN, SYDVKM. V was shortened by 2 bases and J by 0 bases, with 5 bases between the two germline ends. This CDR3 has 14 amino acids. CDR3 sequence reads: CASSLLSSYNEQFF. The DNA of the CDR3 is TGTGCCAGCAGTTTACTTAGCTCCTACAATGAGCAGTTCTTC.

The chain combines TRBV11-2 with TRBJ2-7; the match to TRBD1 covers 7 bases. Germline V lookup: CDR1 SGHAT, CDR2 FQNNGV. The CDR3 covers 14 residues. Germline trimming cut 5 bases from V and 5 bases from J; bases unmatched to any gene: 9. Written as DNA, the CDR3 is TGTGCCAGCAGCCATCGACAGGGTGGGGACGAGCAGTACTTC. Its protein product is CASSHRQGGDEQYF.

This chain uses TRBV10-3 with TRBJ2-6; D gene uncertain. Trimming removed 7 bases from V and 0 bases from J, with 22 bases in between. Germline V gene lookup returns CDR1 ENHRY and CDR2 SYGVKD. This CDR3 comprises 19 residues. CDR3 protein: CAIKNNFGGWASGANVLTF. As DNA, the CDR3 is TGTGCCATCAAGAACAATTTCGGTGGATGGGCCTCTGGGGCCAACGTCCTGACTTTC.

The chain has TRBV25-1 and TRBJ1-6; D gene uncertain. Trimming cost V 2 bases and J 7 bases, with 18 bases left between them. The CDR3 loop spans 17 amino acids. Germline-derived CDR1 and CDR2 are MGHDK and SYGVNS. The CDR3 region has the DNA TGTGCCAGCAGTGAAAGTGGGCGAGGAACAGCAAATTCACCCCTCCACTTT. Translating it yields CASSESGRGTANSPLHF.

This rearrangement joins TRBV2 to TRBJ1-2, with unresolved D. The CDR3 runs to 13 residues. Trimming pared 6 bases from V and 6 bases from J, leaving 14 bases between. The germline CDR1 and CDR2 sequences are SNHLY and FYNNEI. The CDR3 loop is CASSPRLLNGYTF. Written as DNA, the CDR3 is TGTGCCAGCAGCCCTAGACTTCTGAATGGCTACACCTTC.

CDR3 amino acids: CASSDNAEDIQYF. Here the CDR3 DNA reads TGTGCCAGCAGTGACAATGCTGAAGACATTCAGTACTTC. The chain employs TRBV2 and TRBJ2-4; no reliable D call. Per germline, CDR1 SNHLY and CDR2 FYNNEI. The CDR3 totals 13 residues. Trimming stripped 3 bases from V and 8 bases from J, with 11 bases between.

The gene calls are TRBV5-8 and TRBJ1-2, with D maybe TRBD1 (5 bases). The CDR3 is 14 amino acids. In germline, CDR1 is SGHTS, CDR2 YDEGEE. V lost 0 bases, J lost 4 bases, and 10 bases lay in between. The CDR3 region is CASSLGQQGYGYTF. DNA for the CDR3: TGTGCCAGCAGCTTGGGACAGCAAGGCTATGGCTACACCTTC.

The chain joins TRBV11-2 to TRBJ1-3; no definite D call. The CDR3 is 15 amino acids. Trimming took off 2 bases at V and 0 bases at J, with 8 bases between the two ends. The germline V gene has CDR1 SGHAT and CDR2 FQNNGV. CDR3 residues: CASSLTEHSGNTIYF. CDR3 nucleotides: TGTGCCAGCAGCTTAACAGAACACTCTGGAAACACCATATATTTT. Full variable domain (rest looked up from reference TRBV11-2 and TRBJ1-3): EAGVAQSPRYKIIEKRQSVAFWCNPISGHATLYWYQQILGQGPKLLIQFQNNGVVDDSQLPKDRFSAERLKGVDSTLKIQPAKLEDSAVYLCASSLTEHSGNTIYFGEGSWLTVV.

The chain couples TRBV7-9 to TRBJ1-2; D is unclear. CDR3 length equals 15 residues. The V end was cut by 0 bases, the J end by 8 bases, with 16 bases between. Germline V gene lookup returns CDR1 SEHNR and CDR2 FQNEAQ (reference sequence). The DNA of the CDR3 is TGTGCCAGCAGCTTAGCGTTGGGCTCTACGGGGGGCTACACCTTC. This gives the protein CASSLALGSTGGYTF.

The chain recombines TRBV28 with TRBJ2-6; D is undetermined. This CDR3 has 13 amino acids. The ends were cut back, 5 bases at V and 1 base at J, with 3 bases in the middle. CDR1 MDHEN and CDR2 SYDVKM come from the germline V gene. The CDR3 reads CASSASGANVLTF. CDR3 coding DNA: TGTGCCAGCAGTGCATCTGGGGCCAACGTCCTGACTTTC.

The chain links TRBV14 to TRBJ2-7, with D perhaps TRBD2 (5 bases). Between the trimmed V and J ends, which lost 4 bases and 0 bases, there was a span of 7 bases. The CDR3 runs to 13 residues. From germline, CDR1 is SGHDN and CDR2 FVKESK. This CDR3 reads CASSRRSSYEQYF. The CDR3 region has the DNA TGTGCCAGCAGCCGGAGGAGCTCCTACGAGCAGTACTTC.

The gene calls are TRBV6-6 and TRBJ2-7; possibly TRBD1 or TRBD2 for D (6 bases each). From germline, CDR1 is MNHNY and CDR2 SVGAGI (reference sequence). Trimming stripped 6 bases from V and 4 bases from J, with 19 bases between. This CDR3 is built from 15 residues. Here the CDR3 reads CASSQAPQGRYEQYF. The CDR3 DNA sequence: TGTGCCAGCAGCCAAGCTCCCCAGGGGAGGTACGAGCAGTACTTC.

The rearrangement uses TRBV6-1 and TRBJ1-5; D unresolved. Germline V CDR1 and CDR2: MNHNS, SASEGT. Trimming stripped 1 base from V and 5 bases from J, with 9 bases between. The CDR3 covers 14 residues. The CDR3 DNA follows: TGTGCCAGCAGTGAAGGGGCAGGCTATCAGCCCCAGCATTTT. Translated, it gives CASSEGAGYQPQHF.

V gene TRBV7-7 combines with J gene TRBJ2-7; TRBD1 matches 7 bases. Germline CDR1 reads SSHAT; CDR2 reads FNYEAQ (reference sequence). The CDR3 is made up of 14 amino acids. The V gene end was trimmed by 3 bases and the J gene end by 0 bases; junction bases not matched to a gene: 2. CDR3 nucleotide sequence: TGTGCCAGCAGCTTGCACAGGGGCTCCTACGAGCAGTACTTC. It encodes CASSLHRGSYEQYF.